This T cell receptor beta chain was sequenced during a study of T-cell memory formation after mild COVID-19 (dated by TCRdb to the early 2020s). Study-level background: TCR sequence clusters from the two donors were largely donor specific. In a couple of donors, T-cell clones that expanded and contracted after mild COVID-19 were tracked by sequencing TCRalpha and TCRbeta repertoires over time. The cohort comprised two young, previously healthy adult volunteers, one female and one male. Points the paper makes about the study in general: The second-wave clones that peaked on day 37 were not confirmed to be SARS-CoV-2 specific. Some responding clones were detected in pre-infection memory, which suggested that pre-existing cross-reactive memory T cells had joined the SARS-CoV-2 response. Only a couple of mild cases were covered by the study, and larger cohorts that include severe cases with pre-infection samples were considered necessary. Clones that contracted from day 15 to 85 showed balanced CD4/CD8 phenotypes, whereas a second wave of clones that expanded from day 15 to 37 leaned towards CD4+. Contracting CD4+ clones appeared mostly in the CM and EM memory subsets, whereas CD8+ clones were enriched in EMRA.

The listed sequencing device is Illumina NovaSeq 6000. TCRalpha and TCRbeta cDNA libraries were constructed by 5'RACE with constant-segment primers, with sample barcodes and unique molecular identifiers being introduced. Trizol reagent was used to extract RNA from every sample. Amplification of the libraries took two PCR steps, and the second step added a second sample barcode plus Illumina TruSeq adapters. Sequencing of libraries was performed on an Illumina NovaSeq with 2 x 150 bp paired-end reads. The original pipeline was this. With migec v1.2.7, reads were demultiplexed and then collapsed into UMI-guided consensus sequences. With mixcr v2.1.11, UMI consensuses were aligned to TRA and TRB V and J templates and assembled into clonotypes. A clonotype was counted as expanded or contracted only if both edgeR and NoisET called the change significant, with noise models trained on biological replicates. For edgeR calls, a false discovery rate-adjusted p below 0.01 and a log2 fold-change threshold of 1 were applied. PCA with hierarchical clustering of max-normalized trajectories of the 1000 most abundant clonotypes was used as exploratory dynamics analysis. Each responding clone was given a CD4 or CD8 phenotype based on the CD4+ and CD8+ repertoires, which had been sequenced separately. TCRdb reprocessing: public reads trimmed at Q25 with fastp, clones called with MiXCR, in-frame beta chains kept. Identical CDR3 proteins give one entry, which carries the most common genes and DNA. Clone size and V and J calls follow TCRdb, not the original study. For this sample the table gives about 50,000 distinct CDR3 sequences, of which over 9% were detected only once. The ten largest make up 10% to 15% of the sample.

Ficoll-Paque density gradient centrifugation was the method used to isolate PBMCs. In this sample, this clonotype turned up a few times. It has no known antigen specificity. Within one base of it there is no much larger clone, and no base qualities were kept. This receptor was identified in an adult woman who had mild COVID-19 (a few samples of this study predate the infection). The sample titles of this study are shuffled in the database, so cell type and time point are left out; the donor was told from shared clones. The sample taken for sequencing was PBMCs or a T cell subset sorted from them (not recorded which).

The DNA sequence follows: TGCAGTGCAGGGGGACTAGCGGGAGCCCCGAGCACAGATACGCAGTATTTT. Its protein is CSAGGLAGAPSTDTQYF. The rearrangement combines TRBV20-1 with TRBJ2-3; TRBD2 matches 14 bases in the middle. Via the germline V gene (reference sequence), CDR1 is DFQATT and CDR2 SNEGSKA. The CDR3 contains 17 residues, cysteine and phenylalanine counted. Of the read, only the CDR3 DNA is kept; its 51 bases are in frame from base 1. V and J are trimmed by 6 bases and 0 bases, and the gene matches miss 8 bases of the junction.